This record concerns one T cell receptor (beta chain) sequence. This specimen comes from a study of identical twins. TCRdb itself ran the 5' RACE reads through MiXCR, one entry per CDR3 protein. The sample contains a few hundred thousand distinct CDR3 sequences, about 9% of which appear only once. The sequencing sample was made of naive T cells sorted from blood. The clonotype comes from a woman in her 50s in good health.

For the CDR3, the DNA is TGTGCCAGCAGCCAGTCTGTAACGGGAGTGAGAGCTGAGCAGTTCTTC. Its protein is CASSQSVTGVRAEQFF. The V call is TRBV3-1, the J call TRBJ2-1; perhaps TRBD2 as D (6 bases). The CDR3 sequence is 16 residues long. Trimming left V 3 bases short and J 9 bases short, with 21 bases between. Germline V gene sequence: CDR1 LGHDT, CDR2 YNNKEL (reference sequence).